The following is a T cell receptor beta chain sequence with its context. Its target is unknown. This entry comes from a study of T cell responses to AZD1222 COVID-19 vaccine. Data came from immunoSEQ multiplex PCR; TCRdb stores just in-frame clones and leaves some out. The sample has roughly 200,000 clones, 91% seen once. General study findings and limits: An increase in Spike-specific TCR breadth and depth was observed after two AZD1222 doses. Seropositive AZD1222 recipients at baseline numbered only 6 or 7. There were repertoire samples only from the period after the peak T cell response. White British people made up most donors, females outnumbered males, and clonal diversity was possibly underestimated.

This sequence originates from an adult who received the AZD1222 COVID-19 vaccine. Material: peripheral blood, obtained 28 days after the second AZD1222 dose.

CDR3 protein: CASIYNRVLARGMSTEAFF. CDR3 sequence (DNA): TGTGCCAGCATTTATAACAGGGTATTGGCGAGAGGGATGAGCACTGAAGCTTTCTTT. The V and J genes are TRBV2 and TRBJ1-1; tentatively, D is TRBD1 (6 bases). The CDR3 totals 19 residues. Trimming stripped 7 bases from V and 4 bases from J, with 31 bases between. CDR1 and CDR2 (germline): SNHLY, FYNNEI.